The clone carrying this T cell receptor (beta chain) was picked up many times. Its antigen is currently unknown. The record originates from a study of metastatic and nonmetastatic thyroid tumors. Looking at the study overall: Repertoires from blood and tumor or nodule tissue of malignant and benign thyroid patients were compared.

Each patient went into thyroid surgery without having received any treatment. Points from the study as a whole: Across blood and tumor, TCR beta diversity in malignant thyroid tumors was reportedly significantly higher than in benign nodules.

Original handling: The study's classifier, a distant-metastasis tool for papillary thyroid cancer, was built using CDR3 differences across clinicopathological groups. TCRdb recomputed clones from the PCR reads via MiXCR. TCRdb, rather than the study authors, made the V and J calls. The sample carries about 16,000 clones, approximately 14% recorded once. From germline, CDR1 is SNHLY and CDR2 FYNNEI. With 6 bases clipped from V and 4 bases from J, the junction kept 17 bases outside the gene matches. This CDR3 is built from 18 residues. This receptor was obtained from a female donor with papillary thyroid cancer or a benign thyroid nodule (not recorded which). Some clones in this sample may be carry-over from other donors' samples. The chain employs TRBV2 and TRBJ2-7, with TRBD1 matching over 11 bases. What was sequenced was blood. The DNA of the CDR3 is TGTGCCAGCAGATATACACGGGACAGGGGGTCCGCAGATTACGAGCAGTACTTC. Encoded protein: CASRYTRDRGSADYEQYF.